These T cell receptor beta chains were read from a single sample in a study of T-cell reconstitution after alpha-beta-depleted transplantation in children. TCRdb redid the calling of the PCR reads with MiXCR, one entry per CDR3 protein. The sample consists of around 670,000 distinct CDR3 sequences, roughly 14% of them appearing once. The starting material was PBMCs, obtained before TCRalphabeta/CD19-depleted stem cell transplant. These receptors were collected from a girl aged 2 to 9 with congenital amegakaryocytic thrombocytopenia, due to receive a stem cell transplant. CDR3s include the opening cysteine and the closing phenylalanine or tryptophan.

v_call: TRBV27; j_call: TRBJ2-5; cdr3_aa: CASSWDRLRETQYF
v_call: TRBV4-1; j_call: TRBJ2-5; cdr3_aa: CASSQGLKETQYF
v_call: TRBV20-1; j_call: TRBJ1-2; cdr3_aa: CSARDDRQAYGYTF
v_call: TRBV5-1; j_call: TRBJ1-1; cdr3_aa: CASSGGQGATEAFF
v_call: TRBV7-8; j_call: TRBJ2-5; cdr3_aa: CASSLTLFQETQYF
v_call: TRBV11-1; j_call: TRBJ2-3; cdr3_aa: CASSPRSRRGGGPDTQYF
v_call: TRBV7-9; j_call: TRBJ2-5; cdr3_aa: CASSGLAGGPGQETQYF
v_call: TRBV15; j_call: TRBJ1-1; cdr3_aa: CATTIYSSGGTEAFF
v_call: TRBV7-6; j_call: TRBJ2-1; cdr3_aa: CASSGRTSTRLDNEQFF
v_call: TRBV27; j_call: TRBJ2-1; cdr3_aa: CASSLLAEAEGLAGDEQFF
v_call: TRBV20-1; j_call: TRBJ2-5; cdr3_aa: CSAHREGGYKTQYF
v_call: TRBV5-1; j_call: TRBJ2-5; cdr3_aa: CASSFLGGAQETQYF
v_call: TRBV7-2; j_call: TRBJ2-5; cdr3_aa: CASSLVVVETQYF
v_call: TRBV20-1; j_call: TRBJ2-1; cdr3_aa: CSARDGASGTSYNEQFF